The 26 T cell receptor beta chains listed next were all sequenced from one sample in a study of blood T cell repertoires in COVID-19. Repertoires were generated with immunoSEQ multiplex PCR, while TCRdb's copy carries only in-frame clones and drops some. The data hold 200,000 or so clones, with about 86% observed a single time. Material: PBMCs or T cells enriched from blood (not recorded which). The receptors here all came from a middle-aged man who had recovered from COVID-19.

CDR3 bases: TGTGCCAGCAGCGTAGAACCTTTTCGCAGTTCAGATACGCAGTATTTT. Protein: CASSVEPFRSSDTQYF. The genes are TRBV9 and TRBJ2-3, with D unclear. The CDR3 sequence is 16 residues long. V was clipped by 0 bases and J by 4 bases, with 15 bases between them. Germline V gene data show CDR1 as SGDLS and CDR2 as YYNGEE. Variable domain in full (rest from reference TRBV9 and TRBJ2-3): DSGVTQTPKHLITATGQRVTLRCSPRSGDLSVYWYQQSLDQGLQFLIQYYNGEERAKGNILERFSAQQFPDLHSELNLSSLELGDSALYFCASSVEPFRSSDTQYFGPGTRLTVL.

This rearrangement joins TRBV19 to TRBJ2-7; 8 bases are a match to TRBD1. Germline CDR1 and CDR2: LNHDA and SQIVND (reference sequence). V was pared by 6 bases and J by 0 bases, with 10 bases of the junction left unmatched. The CDR3 totals 16 residues. The CDR3: CASSSTGGHSSYEQYF. DNA for the CDR3: TGTGCCAGTAGCTCAACAGGGGGGCACAGCTCCTACGAGCAGTACTTC.

V and J are TRBV9 and TRBJ2-3; weak D call: TRBD2 (5 bases). The CDR3 is made up of 14 amino acids. Germline CDR1 and CDR2: SGDLS and YYNGEE. V was trimmed by 0 bases and J by 3 bases, leaving 8 bases between them. The CDR3 spells CASSVGTLTDTQYF. As DNA, the CDR3 is TGTGCCAGCAGCGTAGGGACTTTAACAGATACGCAGTATTTT.

This clone was detected only once. The rearrangement links TRBV27 to TRBJ2-3; 8 bases fit TRBD2. Germline CDR1 is MNHEY and CDR2 is SMNVEV (reference sequence). The V and J ends lost 5 bases and 7 bases, in that order; junction bases with no gene match: 11. CDR3 size: 15 residues. The CDR3 region is CASSGRTGGRYTQYF. The CDR3 DNA follows: TGTGCCAGCAGTGGACGCACGGGGGGGCGGTATACGCAGTATTTT.

The V gene is TRBV9, the J gene TRBJ2-3, with D tentatively TRBD1 (5 bases). The ends were cut back, 4 bases at V and 0 bases at J, with 18 bases in the middle. The CDR3 extends over 17 amino acids. The V gene's germline CDR1 is SGDLS and CDR2 YYNGEE. CDR3 nucleotide sequence: TGTGCCAGCAGCCGGACAAGTAGTTCATCTAGCACAGATACGCAGTATTTT. This translates into CASSRTSSSSSTDTQYF. The full variable domain, with the rest looked up from reference TRBV9 and TRBJ2-3, is DSGVTQTPKHLITATGQRVTLRCSPRSGDLSVYWYQQSLDQGLQFLIQYYNGEERAKGNILERFSAQQFPDLHSELNLSSLELGDSALYFCASSRTSSSSSTDTQYFGPGTRLTVL.

This clone is a singleton in its sample. The chain has TRBV9 and TRBJ2-3; weak D call: TRBD1 (5 bases). The CDR3 has 16 residues. Germline CDR1 SGDLS, CDR2 YYNGEE. Between the trimmed V and J ends, which lost 0 bases and 5 bases, there was a span of 16 bases. Here the CDR3 DNA reads TGTGCCAGCAGCGTAGATTCAGGGCAGCATCAAGATACGCAGTATTTT. This codes for CASSVDSGQHQDTQYF.

This chain joins TRBV4-1 and TRBJ2-3, with 8 positions matching TRBD2. This CDR3 is 17 amino acids long. The V segment lost 0 bases and the J segment 3 bases; nucleotides outside the gene matches: 8. The germline gives CDR1 MGHRA, CDR2 YSYEKL. As DNA, the CDR3 is TGCGCCAGCAGCCAAGATTGGTTAGCGGGGCTTACAGATACGCAGTATTTT. This translates into CASSQDWLAGLTDTQYF.

The J gene is TRBJ2-1, the V gene TRBV18, with D unclear. The CDR3 length is 15 residues. V was cut by 1 base and J by 1 base, with 8 bases left in between. CDR1 and CDR2 from the germline V gene are KGHSH and LQKENI. As DNA, the CDR3 is TGTGCCAGCTCACCACGGCGGATGTCCTACAATGAGCAGTTCTTC. Translation gives CASSPRRMSYNEQFF.

The chain recombines TRBV19 with TRBJ1-4, with 7 bases fitting TRBD1. V dropped 4 bases and J dropped 5; count of bases not matched to a gene: 13. This CDR3 is 17 amino acids long. Per germline, CDR1 LNHDA and CDR2 SQIVND (reference sequence). The CDR3 loop is CASSTAMLTGANEKLFF. In DNA, the CDR3 is TGTGCCAGTAGTACTGCCATGCTAACAGGGGCGAATGAAAAACTGTTTTTT.

The chain uses TRBV6-1 and TRBJ1-4; D perhaps matches TRBD1 (5 bases). Trimming left V 1 base short and J 10 bases short, with 13 bases between. Germline CDR1 is MNHNS and CDR2 is SASEGT. This CDR3 has 14 residues. CDR3 sequence (DNA): TGTGCCAGCAGTGAAGGGGGGGACTCGGGAAAACTGTTTTTT. Its translation: CASSEGGDSGKLFF.

The chain uses TRBV3-1 (or the pseudogene TRBV3-2) and TRBJ2-7, with D perhaps matching TRBD1 (5 bases). CDR3 size: 13 residues. The ends were cut back, 2 bases at V and 4 bases at J, with 9 bases in the middle. Germline values: CDR1 LGHDT, CDR2 YNNKEL (reference sequence). In nucleotides, the CDR3 is TGTGCCAGCAGCCAAAGTGACAGATACGAGCAGTACTTC. Amino acids: CASSQSDRYEQYF.

The chain employs TRBV11-2 and TRBJ2-7, with D possibly being TRBD1 (6 bases). CDR1 SGHAT and CDR2 FQNNGV come from the germline V gene. V was clipped by 1 base and J by 4 bases, with 11 bases between them. The CDR3 spans 14 residues. The CDR3 bases are TGTGCCAGCAGCTTAGCCAGGGGATTTTACGAGCAGTACTTC. It codes for CASSLARGFYEQYF.

Concerning this clone itself: One end of the junction does not line up with germline, which may come from a read error. This chain uses TRBV28 with TRBJ2-7; 10 bases are shared with TRBD1. Germline V lookup: CDR1 MDHEN, CDR2 SYDVKM. This CDR3 contains 12 residues. CDR3 protein: CASSPGDRGSSF. The CDR3 DNA reads as TGTGCCAGCAGTCCCGGGGACAGGGGTTCGTCTTTC.

The chain recombines TRBV11-2 with TRBJ1-3; no firm D call. Germline loops: CDR1 SGHAT, CDR2 FQNNGV. The CDR3 runs to 16 residues. V was clipped by 4 bases and J by 0 bases, with 13 bases between them. CDR3 sequence reads: CASSSNPPNSGNTIYF. The CDR3 bases are TGTGCCAGCAGCTCCAATCCCCCTAACTCTGGAAACACCATATATTTT.

The chain is built from TRBV9 and TRBJ1-1, with D maybe TRBD1 (6 bases). Deletions cut 0 bases from V and 8 bases from J, with 11 bases between. CDR1 SGDLS and CDR2 YYNGEE come from the germline V gene. The CDR3 has 13 residues. CDR3 sequence (DNA): TGTGCCAGCAGCGTAGAAGGGCAGGGGGAAGCTTTCTTT. It specifies CASSVEGQGEAFF. Using reference TRBV9 and TRBJ1-1 for the parts outside the CDR3, the full variable domain is DSGVTQTPKHLITATGQRVTLRCSPRSGDLSVYWYQQSLDQGLQFLIQYYNGEERAKGNILERFSAQQFPDLHSELNLSSLELGDSALYFCASSVEGQGEAFFGQGTRLTVV.

This chain uses TRBV6-5 with TRBJ1-2; D might be TRBD1 (5 bases). CDR1 MNHEY and CDR2 SVGAGI come from the germline V gene. The CDR3 contains 14 residues. V was clipped by 0 bases and J by 7 bases, with 12 bases between them. The CDR3 region is CASSYSISGGGYTF. For the CDR3, the DNA is TGTGCCAGCAGTTACTCGATCTCGGGGGGTGGCTACACCTTC.

The rearrangement links TRBV19 to TRBJ1-2, with D possibly matching TRBD1 (6 bases). Trimming left V 7 bases short and J 6 bases short, with 15 bases between. The CDR3 covers 13 residues. Germline V CDR1 and CDR2: LNHDA, SQIVND (reference sequence). The CDR3 DNA follows: TGTGCCAGTAAGGTGAACAGGGCGGATGGCTACACCTTC. Translation gives CASKVNRADGYTF.

This clone was seen more than once but under ten times. This chain uses TRBV5-5 with TRBJ2-2; perhaps TRBD1 as D (6 bases). The V gene's germline CDR1 is SGHKS and CDR2 YYEKEE (reference sequence). CDR3 length equals 17 residues. The ends were cut back, 0 bases at V and 2 bases at J, with 14 bases in the middle. This CDR3 reads CASSLEVRGHNTGELFF. The CDR3 bases are TGTGCCAGCAGCTTGGAAGTAAGGGGACACAACACCGGGGAGCTGTTTTTT.

The chain joins TRBV3-1 (or the pseudogene TRBV3-2) to TRBJ2-6, with a weak D call TRBD2 (6 bases). CDR3 length: 20 residues. The germline V and J ends were trimmed by 1 base and 2 bases, with 21 bases remaining between them. In germline, CDR1 is LGHDT, CDR2 YNNKEL (reference sequence). CDR3 bases: TGTGCCAGCAGCCAAGGACAAATGTTCCTCAGGGAGGCTGGGGCCAACGTCCTGACTTTC. Encoded protein: CASSQGQMFLREAGANVLTF.

In DNA form, the CDR3 reads TGCGCCAGCAGCCAACCGCTTCTCCGGACAGTCGATAACTATGGCTACACCTTC. Protein: CASSQPLLRTVDNYGYTF. The rearrangement joins TRBV4-1 to TRBJ1-2, with TRBD1 as a possible D gene (6 bases). The CDR3 is 18 amino acids. The V end lost 2 bases, the J end lost 1 base, and 20 bases lay between the germline ends. The germline V gene encodes CDR1 MGHRA and CDR2 YSYEKL.

The V gene is TRBV9, the J gene TRBJ1-6; D not certain. Germline V lookup: CDR1 SGDLS, CDR2 YYNGEE. CDR3 size: 17 residues. The ends were cut back, 3 bases at V and 9 bases at J, with 22 bases in the middle. In DNA form, the CDR3 reads TGTGCCAGCAGCGATGGGCCCGGGATTCCAGTCATTTCACCCCTCCACTTT. As protein: CASSDGPGIPVISPLHF.

This clone has at least ten counts. The chain combines TRBV27 with TRBJ2-1; the D gene is possibly TRBD1 (5 bases). Trimming removed 5 bases at V and 9 bases at J, with 14 bases between. The CDR3 spans 13 residues. Germline CDR1 and CDR2: MNHEY and SMNVEV (reference sequence). The CDR3 sequence is CASSANQGTEQFF. Written as DNA, the CDR3 is TGTGCCAGCAGTGCTAATCAGGGAACTGAGCAGTTCTTC.

The gene calls are TRBV10-2 and TRBJ1-1, with a weak D call TRBD1 (6 bases). CDR1 is WSHSY, CDR2 SAAADI, per germline. The CDR3 runs to 14 residues. Trimming stripped 6 bases from V and 1 base from J, with 12 bases between. The CDR3 nucleotides are TGCGCCAGCAGGACAGGACCGCAGAACACTGAAGCTTTCTTT. The encoded protein is CASRTGPQNTEAFF.

This clone is termed medium-sized. This chain uses TRBV7-8 with TRBJ2-5; 8 nucleotides line up with TRBD1. CDR3 length equals 15 residues. J was trimmed by 5 bases and V by 5 bases; bases with no gene match: 10. Germline values: CDR1 SGHVS, CDR2 FQNEAQ. CDR3 loop: CASSQRQGPSETQYF. The CDR3, as DNA: TGTGCCAGCAGCCAGAGACAGGGGCCAAGTGAGACCCAGTACTTC.

The J gene is TRBJ1-5, the V gene TRBV9; D may be TRBD1 (5 bases). This CDR3 comprises 14 residues. The V gene lost 4 bases and the J gene lost 6 bases, with 14 bases spanning the gap. Germline assignment: CDR1 SGDLS and CDR2 YYNGEE. CDR3 DNA sequence: TGTGCCAGCAGCCCCTCTCTGGGACTTCAGCCCCAGCATTTT. The encoded protein is CASSPSLGLQPQHF.

This clone was picked up one time. V usage is TRBV4-2 and J usage is TRBJ2-7; 9 positions match TRBD2. V gave up 4 bases and J gave up 2 bases; unmatched junction bases: 9. The CDR3 runs 16 residues. Germline V gene sequence: CDR1 LGHNA, CDR2 YNFKEQ. The CDR3 sequence is CASSPEILAGPYEQYF. CDR3 coding DNA: TGTGCCAGCAGCCCGGAGATACTAGCGGGTCCCTACGAGCAGTACTTC.